A selection of T cell receptor beta chains follows, all from one sample in a study of T cell responses to AZD1222 COVID-19 vaccine. Generated by immunoSEQ multiplex PCR, the TCRdb table keeps only in-frame clones and is missing some. The table has 95,000 to 100,000 clones, approximately 90% seen once. Source: peripheral blood, taken on day 0 of AZD1222 vaccination. Receptors originate from an adult in good health. Both conserved end residues are trimmed from each CDR3. The order of the fields is V gene, clone size, J gene, CDR3 protein. Clone size, where shown, is once, few, many, or a class for clones that have expanded.

>TRBV18|.|TRBJ1-1
ASSPRMTDNTEAF
>TRBV7-2|.|TRBJ2-2
ASSPDAGPDLSYTGELF
>TRBV5-6|.|TRBJ2-1
ASSITGIGRWDNEQF
>TRBV5-1|.|TRBJ2-7
ASSFRTGNEQY
>TRBV7-2|.|TRBJ2-3
ASSFRGLSTDTQY
>TRBV5-6|.|TRBJ1-6
ASSLGTGTGDSPLH
>TRBV27|.|TRBJ1-1
ASTGMGAGTEAF
>TRBV5-6|.|TRBJ2-7
ASSLGTGDSSYEQY
>TRBV4-1|few|TRBJ1-2
ASSPRTANYGYT
>TRBV12-3/TRBV12-4|.|TRBJ1-4
ASSLRGEKLF
>TRBV2|.|TRBJ1-5
ASSELLGSLNQPQH
>TRBV28|.|TRBJ2-7
ASSLELHSPYEQY
>TRBV7-9|.|TRBJ1-2
ASSLTGAQGYGYT
>TRBV7-9|.|TRBJ1-1
ASSLDRNTEAF
>TRBV28|.|TRBJ2-3
ASSSFRDTDTQY
>TRBV11-3|few|TRBJ2-2
ASSLELGTGELF
>TRBV6-5|.|TRBJ2-7
ASSPTGGYEQY
>TRBV6-5|.|TRBJ2-7
ASTQTADAYEQY
>TRBV7-2|.|TRBJ2-2
ASSLVLASRTGELF
>TRBV2|.|TRBJ1-2
ASTGAGPYGYT